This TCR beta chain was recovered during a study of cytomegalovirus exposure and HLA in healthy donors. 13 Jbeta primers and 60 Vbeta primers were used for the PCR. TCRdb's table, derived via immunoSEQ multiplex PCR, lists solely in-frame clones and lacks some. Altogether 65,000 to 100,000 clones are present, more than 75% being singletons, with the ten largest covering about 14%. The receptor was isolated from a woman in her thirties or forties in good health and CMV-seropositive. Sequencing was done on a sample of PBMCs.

The CDR3 nucleotides are TGTGCCAGCAGCCCTAGCGCCCGAGACTACAATGAGCAGTTCTTC. Its translation: CASSPSARDYNEQFF. The chain couples TRBV6-1 to TRBJ2-1; weak D call: TRBD2 (6 bases). Per the germline V gene, CDR1 is MNHNS and CDR2 is SASEGT. The CDR3 totals 15 residues. V lost 6 bases and J lost 3, with 15 bases in between.